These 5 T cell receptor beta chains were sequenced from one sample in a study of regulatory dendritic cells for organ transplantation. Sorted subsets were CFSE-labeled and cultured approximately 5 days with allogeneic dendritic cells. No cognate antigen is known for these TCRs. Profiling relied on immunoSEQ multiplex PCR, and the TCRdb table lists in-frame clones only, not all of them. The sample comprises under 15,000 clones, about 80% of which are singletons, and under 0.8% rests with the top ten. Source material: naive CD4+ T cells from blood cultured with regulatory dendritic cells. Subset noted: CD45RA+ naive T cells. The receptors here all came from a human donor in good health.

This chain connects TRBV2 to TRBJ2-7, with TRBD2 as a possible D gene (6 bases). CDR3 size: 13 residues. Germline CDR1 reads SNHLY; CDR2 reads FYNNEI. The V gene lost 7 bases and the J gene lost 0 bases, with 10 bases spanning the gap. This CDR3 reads CASTRDFSYEQYF. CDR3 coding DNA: TGTGCCAGCACCAGGGACTTCTCCTACGAGCAGTACTTC.

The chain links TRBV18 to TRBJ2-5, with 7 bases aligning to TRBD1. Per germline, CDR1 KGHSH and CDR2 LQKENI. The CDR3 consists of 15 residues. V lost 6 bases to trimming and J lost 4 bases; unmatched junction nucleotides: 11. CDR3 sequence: CASSPPDRVSETQYF. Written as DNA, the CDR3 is TGTGCCAGCTCCCCGCCCGACAGGGTATCAGAGACCCAGTACTTC.

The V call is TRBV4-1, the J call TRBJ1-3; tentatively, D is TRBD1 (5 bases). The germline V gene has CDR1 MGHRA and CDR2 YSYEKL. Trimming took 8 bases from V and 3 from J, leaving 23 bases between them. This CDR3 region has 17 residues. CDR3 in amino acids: CASATHTGGSVGNTIYF. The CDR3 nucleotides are TGCGCCAGCGCGACCCACACCGGGGGGTCGGTTGGAAACACCATATATTTT.

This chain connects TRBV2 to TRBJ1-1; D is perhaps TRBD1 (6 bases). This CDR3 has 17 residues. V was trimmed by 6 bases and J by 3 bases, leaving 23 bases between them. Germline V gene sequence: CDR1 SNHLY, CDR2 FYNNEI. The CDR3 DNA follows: TGTGCCAGCAGCCAGGGGCTTTTTGAGGGACGGGACACTGAAGCTTTCTTT. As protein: CASSQGLFEGRDTEAFF.

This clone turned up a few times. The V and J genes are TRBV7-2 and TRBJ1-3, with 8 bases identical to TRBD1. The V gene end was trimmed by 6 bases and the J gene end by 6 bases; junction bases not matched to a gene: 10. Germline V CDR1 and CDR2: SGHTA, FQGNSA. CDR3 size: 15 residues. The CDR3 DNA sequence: TGTGCCAGCAGTAATGGACAGGGCCGCGCAAACACCATATATTTT. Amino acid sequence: CASSNGQGRANTIYF.